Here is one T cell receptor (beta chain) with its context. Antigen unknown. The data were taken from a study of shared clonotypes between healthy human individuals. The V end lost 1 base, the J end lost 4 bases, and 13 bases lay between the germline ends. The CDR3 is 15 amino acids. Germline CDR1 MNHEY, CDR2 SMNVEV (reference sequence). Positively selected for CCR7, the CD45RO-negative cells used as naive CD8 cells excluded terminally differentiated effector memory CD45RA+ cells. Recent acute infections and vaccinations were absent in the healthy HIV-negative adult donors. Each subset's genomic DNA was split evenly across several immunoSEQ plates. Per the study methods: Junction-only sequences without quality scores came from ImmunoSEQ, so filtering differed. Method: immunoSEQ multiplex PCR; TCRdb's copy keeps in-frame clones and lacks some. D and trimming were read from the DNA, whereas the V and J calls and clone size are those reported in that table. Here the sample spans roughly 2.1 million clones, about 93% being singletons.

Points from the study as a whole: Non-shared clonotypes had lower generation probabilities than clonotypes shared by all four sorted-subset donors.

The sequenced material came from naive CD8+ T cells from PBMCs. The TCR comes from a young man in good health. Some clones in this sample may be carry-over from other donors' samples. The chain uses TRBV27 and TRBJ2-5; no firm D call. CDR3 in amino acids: CASSLWSGSGETQYF. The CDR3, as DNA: TGTGCCAGCAGTTTATGGTCCGGGTCGGGAGAGACCCAGTACTTC.